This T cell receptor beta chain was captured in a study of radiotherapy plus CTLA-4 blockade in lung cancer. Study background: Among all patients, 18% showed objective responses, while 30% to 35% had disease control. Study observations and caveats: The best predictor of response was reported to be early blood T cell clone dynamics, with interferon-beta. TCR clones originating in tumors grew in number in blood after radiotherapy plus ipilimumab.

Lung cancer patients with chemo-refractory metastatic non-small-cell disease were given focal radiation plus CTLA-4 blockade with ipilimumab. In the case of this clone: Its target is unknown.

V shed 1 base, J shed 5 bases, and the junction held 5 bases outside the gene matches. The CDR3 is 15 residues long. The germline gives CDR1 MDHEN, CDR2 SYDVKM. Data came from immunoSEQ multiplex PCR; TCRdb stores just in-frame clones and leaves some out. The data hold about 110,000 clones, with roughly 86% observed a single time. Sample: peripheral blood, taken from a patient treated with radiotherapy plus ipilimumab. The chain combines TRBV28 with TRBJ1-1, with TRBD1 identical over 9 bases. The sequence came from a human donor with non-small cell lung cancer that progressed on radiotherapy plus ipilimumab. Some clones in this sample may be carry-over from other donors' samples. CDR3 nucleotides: TGTGCCAGCAGTTTATTAGGACAGGGGAGGACTGAAGCTTTCTTT. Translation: CASSLLGQGRTEAFF.